The 29 T cell receptor beta chains below come from one sample, sequenced in a study of lymphopenia after photon versus proton radiotherapy. Libraries were prepared by immunoSEQ multiplex PCR; TCRdb keeps only in-frame clonotypes and omits some of them. The sample yields 150,000 or so clones, roughly nine tenths seen once. The specimen was peripheral blood, collected from a patient treated with photon-based radiotherapy. Receptors were obtained from a middle-aged man with gastric cancer.

The chain recombines TRBV25-1 with TRBJ2-7; D is undetermined. V shed 0 bases and J shed 6 bases, with 9 bases lying between them. CDR3 length equals 13 residues. Germline CDR1 and CDR2: MGHDK and SYGVNS. CDR3: CASSEYKGGEQYF. The CDR3 DNA reads as TGTGCCAGCAGTGAATATAAGGGTGGCGAGCAGTACTTC.

The chain carries TRBV5-4 and TRBJ1-2; D not certain. Trimming left V 4 bases short and J 0 bases short, with 7 bases between. There are 13 residues in the CDR3. Germline V gene data show CDR1 as SGHNT and CDR2 as YYREEE (reference sequence). CDR3 nucleotides: TGTGCCAGCAGCCCAAACGCTAACTATGGCTACACCTTC. Protein: CASSPNANYGYTF.

V is TRBV5-5 and J is TRBJ1-2; D is possibly TRBD1 (5 bases). Germline CDR1 is SGHKS and CDR2 is YYEKEE (reference sequence). The CDR3 is made up of 17 amino acids. Deletions cut 0 bases from V and 0 bases from J, with 15 bases between. As DNA, the CDR3 is TGTGCCAGCAGCTTGGCACGGGGGGTACTAGCTAACTATGGCTACACCTTC. Protein sequence: CASSLARGVLANYGYTF.

J is TRBJ1-1 and V is TRBV19; D gene uncertain. Germline V gene lookup returns CDR1 LNHDA and CDR2 SQIVND (reference sequence). This CDR3 spans 15 amino acids. Trimming took 5 bases from V and 0 from J, leaving 13 bases between them. Here the CDR3 DNA reads TGTGCCAGTAGTCCCCGGTCCTACATGAACACTGAAGCTTTCTTT. Translated: CASSPRSYMNTEAFF.

CDR3 region: CASSGLPGHEQFF. CDR3 nucleotides: TGTGCCAGCAGTGGGCTGCCTGGCCATGAGCAGTTCTTC. The V and J genes are TRBV6-6 and TRBJ2-1, with no clear D. The V gene's germline CDR1 is MNHNY and CDR2 SVGAGI (reference sequence). The CDR3 is made up of 13 amino acids. V was cut by 5 bases and J by 8 bases, with 13 bases left in between.

Only a few counts were recorded for this clone. V gene TRBV4-2 combines with J gene TRBJ1-2; 9 bases agree with TRBD1. This CDR3 comprises 15 residues. V shed 0 bases and J 5 bases; nucleotides not matched to a gene: 4. Germline V gives CDR1 LGHNA, CDR2 YNFKEQ. In DNA form, the CDR3 reads TGTGCCAGCAGCCAAGATACAGGGGGCTGGTATGGCTACACCTTC. It is translated as CASSQDTGGWYGYTF.

The chain links TRBV7-3 to TRBJ1-5; TRBD1 matches at 9 bases. The CDR3 runs to 14 residues. The germline gives CDR1 SGHTA, CDR2 FQGTGA. The ends lost 7 bases at V and 4 bases at J; junction bases unmatched: 5. CDR3 loop: CASTQGQGNQPQHF. DNA of the CDR3: TGTGCCAGCACCCAAGGACAGGGGAATCAGCCCCAGCATTTT.

The V call is TRBV15, the J call TRBJ2-6; D unclear. Germline CDR1 reads LNHNV; CDR2 reads YYDKDF (reference sequence). Trimming left V 2 bases short and J 11 bases short, with 22 bases between. This CDR3 comprises 17 residues. The CDR3 sequence: CATSRQRVRQSFDVLTF. CDR3 sequence (DNA): TGTGCCACCAGCAGACAACGGGTTCGGCAATCATTCGACGTCCTGACTTTC. Supplemented by reference TRBV15 and TRBJ2-6, the full variable domain reads DAMVIQNPRYQVTQFGKPVTLSCSQTLNHNVMYWYQQKSSQAPKLLFHYYDKDFNNEADTPDNFQSRRPNTSFCFLDIRSPGLGDTAMYLCATSRQRVRQSFDVLTFGAGSRLTVL.

J is TRBJ2-7 and V is TRBV18; 9 nucleotides line up with TRBD2. Trimming took 3 bases from V and 5 from J; bases not matched to a gene: 5. The CDR3 has 14 residues. Per the germline V gene, CDR1 is KGHSH and CDR2 is LQKENI. As DNA, the CDR3 is TGTGCCAGCTCACCTAGCGGGAGAGGGGACGAGCAGTACTTC. Encoded protein: CASSPSGRGDEQYF.

The rearrangement joins TRBV7-2 to TRBJ2-7, with D unresolved. Per germline, CDR1 SGHTA and CDR2 FQGNSA. This CDR3 spans 13 amino acids. V was clipped by 2 bases and J by 5 bases, with 10 bases between them. The CDR3 DNA reads TGTGCCAGCAGCTTATTCTGGGCGAACGAGCAGTACTTC. Its translation is CASSLFWANEQYF.

The chain combines TRBV2 with TRBJ2-7, with D maybe TRBD2 (5 bases). Germline CDR1 SNHLY, CDR2 FYNNEI. With 10 bases removed from V and 0 bases from J, the gap between germline ends came to 16 bases. The CDR3 loop spans 14 amino acids. The CDR3 DNA reads TGTGCCAACCGAAAATCGGAGGCCTCCTACGAGCAGTACTTC. Its translation: CANRKSEASYEQYF.

The CDR3 loop reads CASSLVLERPSEYF. CDR3 DNA sequence: TGTGCCAGCAGCTTGGTTTTGGAGCGGCCTTCGGAGTACTTC. V is TRBV5-6 and J is TRBJ2-7; tentative D call: TRBD2 (5 bases). Germline CDR1 is SGHDT and CDR2 is YYEEEE. The CDR3 is 14 amino acids. Trimming took off 0 bases at V and 11 bases at J, with 18 bases between the two ends.

This chain connects TRBV28 to TRBJ2-7; D call uncertain. Trimming pared 6 bases from V and 1 base from J, leaving 13 bases between. Germline V lookup: CDR1 MDHEN, CDR2 SYDVKM. This CDR3 has 14 amino acids. The CDR3, as DNA: TGTGCCAGCAGCCGCCCGGGTAATTCCTACGAGCAGTACTTC. Translating gives CASSRPGNSYEQYF.

This chain uses TRBV6-5 with TRBJ1-2; D unclear. This CDR3 is 12 amino acids long. Trimming shortened V by 6 bases and J by 4 bases, and 9 bases separated the two germline ends. CDR1 and CDR2 from the germline V gene are MNHEY and SVGAGI. The CDR3 DNA is TGTGCCAGCAGACGCGCAGCCTATGGCTACACCTTC. The encoded protein is CASRRAAYGYTF.

The chain employs TRBV4-1 and TRBJ2-7; TRBD2 agrees at 9 bases. V shed 2 bases and J 4 bases; nucleotides not matched to a gene: 9. The germline gives CDR1 MGHRA, CDR2 YSYEKL. This CDR3 spans 16 amino acids. The CDR3 nucleotides read TGCGCCAGCAGCCAACTAGCGGGGTTGCTTTATTACGAGCAGTACTTC. It codes for CASSQLAGLLYYEQYF.

The sample holds one count of this clone. V and J are TRBV19 and TRBJ1-2; perhaps TRBD1 as D (6 bases). The germline gives CDR1 LNHDA, CDR2 SQIVND (reference sequence). CDR3 size: 16 residues. The ends were cut back, 3 bases at V and 3 bases at J, with 17 bases in the middle. The chain's CDR3 is CASSIGYRVGDYGYTF. The CDR3 region has the DNA TGTGCCAGTAGTATTGGCTACAGGGTGGGTGACTATGGCTACACCTTC.

The chain uses TRBV20-1 and TRBJ2-3; D is unclear. The CDR3 consists of 11 residues. V was trimmed by 4 bases and J by 5 bases, leaving 7 bases between them. Germline V CDR1 and CDR2: DFQATT, SNEGSKA (reference sequence). Here the CDR3 reads CSANRIDTQYF. CDR3 DNA sequence: TGCAGTGCTAACCGAATAGATACGCAGTATTTT.

Many counts were recorded for this clone. V and J are TRBV4-1 and TRBJ1-2, with TRBD1 matching 9 bases. The CDR3 extends over 14 amino acids. The junction had 4 bases not matched to a gene; V was cut back by 1 base and J by 7 bases. Germline V gene sequence: CDR1 MGHRA, CDR2 YSYEKL. The CDR3 sequence: CASSQGTGVGGYTF. Here the CDR3 DNA reads TGCGCCAGCAGCCAAGGGACAGGGGTCGGTGGCTACACCTTC.

V usage is TRBV9 and J usage is TRBJ1-2; 8 bases agree with TRBD1. This CDR3 is built from 13 residues. Germline CDR1 SGDLS, CDR2 YYNGEE. Trimming cost V 5 bases and J 5 bases; bases outside gene matches: 5. CDR3 coding DNA: TGTGCCAGCAGTGACAGGGGCGGATATGGCTACACCTTC. Translation: CASSDRGGYGYTF.

The gene calls are TRBV7-8 and TRBJ2-7, with D perhaps matching TRBD1 (5 bases). CDR3 length: 13 residues. The ends were cut back, 5 bases at V and 4 bases at J, with 12 bases in the middle. The germline CDR1 and CDR2 sequences are SGHVS and FQNEAQ. Here the CDR3 DNA reads TGTGCCAGCAGCCCCAAACAGGCGTACGAGCAGTACTTC. Amino acids: CASSPKQAYEQYF.

The chain couples TRBV11-1 to TRBJ2-1, with D unclear. V gave up 1 base and J gave up 4 bases, with 11 bases separating them. This CDR3 has 15 amino acids. Germline V CDR1 and CDR2: SGHAT, FQDESV (reference sequence). The CDR3 nucleotides read TGTGCCAGCAGCTTAGGGCCCCCACAATACAATGAGCAGTTCTTC. It translates to CASSLGPPQYNEQFF. Drawing the rest from reference TRBV11-1 and TRBJ2-1, the complete variable domain is EAEVAQSPRYKITEKSQAVAFWCDPISGHATLYWYRQILGQGPELLVQFQDESVVDDSQLPKDRFSAERLKGVDSTLKIQPAELGDSAMYLCASSLGPPQYNEQFFGPGTRLTVL.

The chain recombines TRBV9 with TRBJ1-3; D is unclear. V was trimmed by 0 bases and J by 0 bases, leaving 7 bases between them. Germline loops: CDR1 SGDLS, CDR2 YYNGEE. The length of the CDR3 is 15 residues. The CDR3 bases are TGTGCCAGCAGCGTAGCAGGTTCCTCTGGAAACACCATATATTTT. Translating gives CASSVAGSSGNTIYF.

This clone occurred once. The chain is built from TRBV5-5 and TRBJ2-7; D is possibly TRBD1 or TRBD2 (5 bases each). Germline CDR1 SGHKS, CDR2 YYEKEE (reference sequence). This CDR3 is 14 amino acids long. V shed 5 bases and J shed 6 bases, with 18 bases lying between them. CDR3 region: CASSLGAGNGEQYF. CDR3 in DNA: TGTGCCAGCAGTCTAGGGGCCGGGAACGGCGAGCAGTACTTC.

The chain carries TRBV6-5 and TRBJ1-6; 7 bases agree with TRBD1. V shed 6 bases, J shed 4 bases, and the junction held 6 bases outside the gene matches. Per the germline V gene, CDR1 is MNHEY and CDR2 is SVGAGI. The CDR3 contains 15 residues. Here the CDR3 DNA reads TGTGCCAGCAGCGCGGGACAGATGTATAATTCACCCCTCCACTTT. Its protein product is CASSAGQMYNSPLHF.

This chain joins TRBV7-2 and TRBJ1-4, with D perhaps TRBD1 (5 bases). Per the germline V gene, CDR1 is SGHTA and CDR2 is FQGNSA. With 5 bases removed from V and 8 bases from J, the gap between germline ends came to 21 bases. This CDR3 comprises 16 residues. This CDR3 is CASSLGVLRAGEKLFF. The CDR3 DNA sequence: TGTGCCAGCAGCCTAGGGGTGCTCCGGGCGGGGGAAAAACTGTTTTTT.

The chain has TRBV4-1 and TRBJ2-1; 16 bases fit TRBD2. This CDR3 comprises 18 residues. Germline V gene data show CDR1 as MGHRA and CDR2 as YSYEKL. Trimming cost V 6 bases and J 8 bases; bases outside gene matches: 13. CDR3 residues: CASRPGLAGGPAGYEQFF. The CDR3 DNA is TGCGCCAGCAGGCCGGGACTAGCGGGAGGGCCCGCAGGGTATGAGCAGTTCTTC.

This chain joins TRBV6-5 and TRBJ2-7, with TRBD1 matching 8 bases. The CDR3 is 13 residues long. The V gene's germline CDR1 is MNHEY and CDR2 SVGAGI. V trimming: 6 bases; J trimming: 3 bases; junction bases outside the gene matches: 4. The CDR3: CASSRGQGYEQYF. DNA of the CDR3: TGTGCCAGCAGCCGAGGACAGGGCTACGAGCAGTACTTC.

The rearrangement joins TRBV7-2 to TRBJ1-1, with D possibly matching TRBD1 (5 bases). This CDR3 contains 14 residues. The germline V gene encodes CDR1 SGHTA and CDR2 FQGNSA. V lost 1 base and J 9 bases, leaving 15 bases between the germline ends. CDR3 region: CASSLEARVGKAFF. DNA for the CDR3: TGTGCCAGCAGCTTAGAAGCCAGGGTGGGTAAAGCTTTCTTT.

V is TRBV28 and J is TRBJ2-7; D may be TRBD2 (5 bases). The CDR3 extends over 13 amino acids. Germline V CDR1 and CDR2: MDHEN, SYDVKM. The ends were cut back, 6 bases at V and 4 bases at J, with 13 bases in the middle. DNA for the CDR3: TGTGCCAGCAGGAGGGAGATTTTGTACGAGCAGTACTTC. Its translation: CASRREILYEQYF.